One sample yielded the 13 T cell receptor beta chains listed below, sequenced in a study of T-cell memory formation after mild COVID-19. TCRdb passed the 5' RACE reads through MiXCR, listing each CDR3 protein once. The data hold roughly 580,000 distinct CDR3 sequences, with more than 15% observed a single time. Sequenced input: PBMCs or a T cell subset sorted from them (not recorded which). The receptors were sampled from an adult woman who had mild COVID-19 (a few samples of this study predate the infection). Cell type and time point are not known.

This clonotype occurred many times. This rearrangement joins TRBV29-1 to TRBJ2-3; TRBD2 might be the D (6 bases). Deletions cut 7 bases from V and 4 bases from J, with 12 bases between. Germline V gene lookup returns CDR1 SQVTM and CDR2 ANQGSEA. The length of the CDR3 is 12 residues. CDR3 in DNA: TGCAGCGCGGGCGGAGGGGCAGATACGCAGTATTTT. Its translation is CSAGGGADTQYF.

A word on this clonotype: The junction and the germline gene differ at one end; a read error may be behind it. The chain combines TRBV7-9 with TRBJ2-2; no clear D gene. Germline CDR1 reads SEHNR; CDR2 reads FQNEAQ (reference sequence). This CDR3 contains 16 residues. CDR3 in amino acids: CASSLGLNEGTAELFF. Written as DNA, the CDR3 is TGTGCCAGCAGCTTAGGCCTGAACGAAGGAACCGCGGAGCTGTTTTTT. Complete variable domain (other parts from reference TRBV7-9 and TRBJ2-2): DTGVSQNPRHKITKRGQNVTFRCDPISEHNRLYWYRQTLGQGPEFLTYFQNEAQLEKSRLLSDRFSAERPKGSFSTLEIQRTEQGDSAMYLCASSLGLNEGTAELFFGEGSRLTVL.

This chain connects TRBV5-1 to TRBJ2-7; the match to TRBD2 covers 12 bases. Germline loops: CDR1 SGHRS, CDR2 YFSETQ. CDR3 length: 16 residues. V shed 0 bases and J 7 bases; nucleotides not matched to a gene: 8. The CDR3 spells CASSLAPSGGAEEQYF. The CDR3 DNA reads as TGCGCCAGCAGCTTGGCCCCTAGCGGGGGGGCGGAGGAGCAGTACTTC.

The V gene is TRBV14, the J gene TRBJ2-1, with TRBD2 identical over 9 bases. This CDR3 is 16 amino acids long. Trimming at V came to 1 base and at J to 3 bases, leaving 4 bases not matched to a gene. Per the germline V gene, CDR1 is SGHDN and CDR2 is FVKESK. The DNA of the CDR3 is TGTGCCAGCAGCCAAGCGCGGGGGGGCAGCTACAATGAGCAGTTCTTC. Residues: CASSQARGGSYNEQFF.

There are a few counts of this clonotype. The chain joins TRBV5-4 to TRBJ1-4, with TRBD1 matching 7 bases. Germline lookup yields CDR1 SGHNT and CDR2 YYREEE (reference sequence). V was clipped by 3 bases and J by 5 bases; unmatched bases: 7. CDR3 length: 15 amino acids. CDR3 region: CASSWGPGQNEKLFF. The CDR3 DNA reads TGTGCCAGCAGCTGGGGGCCGGGACAGAATGAAAAACTGTTTTTT.

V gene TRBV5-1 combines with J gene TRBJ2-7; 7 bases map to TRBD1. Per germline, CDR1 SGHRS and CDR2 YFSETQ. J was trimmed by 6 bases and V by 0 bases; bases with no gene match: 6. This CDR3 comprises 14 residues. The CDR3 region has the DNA TGCGCCAGCAGCTTGGCTCAGGGGGTAGGCGAGCAGTACTTC. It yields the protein CASSLAQGVGEQYF.

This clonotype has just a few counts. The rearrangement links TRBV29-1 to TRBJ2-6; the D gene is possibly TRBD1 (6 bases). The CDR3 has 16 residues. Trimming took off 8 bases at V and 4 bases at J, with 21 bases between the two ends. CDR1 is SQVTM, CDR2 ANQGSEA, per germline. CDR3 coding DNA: TGCAGCTCGCGGACAGAGGAAAACTTCGGGGCCAACGTCCTGACTTTC. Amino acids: CSSRTEENFGANVLTF.

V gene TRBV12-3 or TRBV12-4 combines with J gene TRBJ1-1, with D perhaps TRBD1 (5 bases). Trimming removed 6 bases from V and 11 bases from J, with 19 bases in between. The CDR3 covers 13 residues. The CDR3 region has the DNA TGTGCCAGCAGCCTCGACAGACGATCTGGGGCTTTCTTT. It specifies CASSLDRRSGAFF.

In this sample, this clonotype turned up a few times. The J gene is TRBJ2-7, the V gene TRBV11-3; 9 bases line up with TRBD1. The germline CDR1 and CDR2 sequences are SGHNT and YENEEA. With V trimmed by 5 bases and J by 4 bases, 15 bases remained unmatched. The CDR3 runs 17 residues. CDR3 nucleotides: TGTGCCAGCAGCCCCGTACCTCCGGGACAGGGTTCGTACGAGCAGTACTTC. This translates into CASSPVPPGQGSYEQYF.

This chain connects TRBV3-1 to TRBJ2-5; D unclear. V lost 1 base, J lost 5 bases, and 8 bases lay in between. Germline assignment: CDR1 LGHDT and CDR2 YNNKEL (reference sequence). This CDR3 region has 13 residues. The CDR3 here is CASSQGWAETQYF. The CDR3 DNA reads TGTGCCAGCAGCCAAGGGTGGGCTGAGACCCAGTACTTC.

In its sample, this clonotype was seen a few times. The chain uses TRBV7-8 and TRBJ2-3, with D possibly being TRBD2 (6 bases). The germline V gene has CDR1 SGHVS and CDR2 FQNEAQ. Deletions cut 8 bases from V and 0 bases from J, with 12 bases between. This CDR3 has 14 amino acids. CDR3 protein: CASQSSGSTDTQYF. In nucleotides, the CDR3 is TGTGCCAGCCAGAGTAGCGGTAGCACAGATACGCAGTATTTT.

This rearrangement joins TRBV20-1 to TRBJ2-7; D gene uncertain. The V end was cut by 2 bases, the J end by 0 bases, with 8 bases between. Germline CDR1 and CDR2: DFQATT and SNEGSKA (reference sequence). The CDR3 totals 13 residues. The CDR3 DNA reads TGCAGTGCTAGATTTGTATTCTCCTACGAGCAGTACTTC. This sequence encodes CSARFVFSYEQYF.

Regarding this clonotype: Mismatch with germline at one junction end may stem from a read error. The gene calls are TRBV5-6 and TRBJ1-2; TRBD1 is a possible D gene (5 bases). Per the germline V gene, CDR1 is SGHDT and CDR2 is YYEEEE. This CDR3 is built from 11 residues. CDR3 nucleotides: TGTGCCAGCAGCTGGGCGGGCAGGGCCGACTTC. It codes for CASSWAGRADF.